The T cell receptor beta chain described here comes from a study of blood T cell repertoires in COVID-19. About the study: The United States, Italy and Spain provided the acute and convalescent COVID-19 samples.

Original data processing: Amplification from reference gene primers served as the basis for estimated nucleated cell counts. Libraries were prepared by immunoSEQ multiplex PCR; TCRdb keeps only in-frame clonotypes and omits some of them. The DNA gave D and trimming, while V, J and clone size come from that table. The sample holds some 150,000 clones, less than 90% seen once. Study members were between roughly 18 and 100 years old and lived in around 24 US regions. Cohort allocation depended upon clinical history that participants reported. The V gene's germline CDR1 is SGHTA and CDR2 FQGNSA. The CDR3 contains 15 residues. The trim removed 5 bases at V and 6 bases at J, leaving 7 bases unmatched.

This chain uses TRBV7-2 with TRBJ2-3; TRBD2 matches 11 bases. The sequenced material came from PBMCs or T cells enriched from blood (not recorded which). The receptor was derived from a woman between 45 and 65 years old who had been exposed to COVID-19. As DNA, the CDR3 is TGTGCCAGCAGCCAAACTAGCGGGAGTTGGGATACGCAGTATTTT. Translating gives CASSQTSGSWDTQYF. Looking up the rest from reference TRBV7-2 and TRBJ2-3 gives the full variable domain: GAGVSQSPSNKVTEKGKDVELRCDPISGHTALYWYRQSLGQGLEFLIYFQGNSAPDKSGLPSDRFSAERTGGSVSTLTIQRTQQEDSAVYLCASSQTSGSWDTQYFGPGTRLTVL.